This T cell receptor beta chain comes out of a study of technical replicates of blood from a handful of donors. Data came from immunoSEQ multiplex PCR; TCRdb stores just in-frame clones and leaves some out. The table lists around 92,000 clones, 95% of them singletons. This CDR3 region has 17 residues. Sequenced: T cells isolated from PBMCs. The chain links TRBV21-1 to TRBJ1-3; the table names TRBD1, a call not compared with the DNA. TRBV21-1 is a known pseudogene. This receptor was obtained from a human donor in good health. The CDR3 loop is CASSKIRGTGVRNTIYF. CDR3 in DNA: TGTGCCAGCAGCAAGATTCGAGGGACAGGGGTACGAAACACCATATATTTT.